This paragraph reports one T cell receptor (beta chain). At around 600 ng per sample, bulk tumor genomic DNA provided the template. Spaced far apart, several biopsies were taken from each primary tumor during surgery. Curative operations were performed on patients who had untreated, newly diagnosed non-small cell lung cancer. Germline CDR1 and CDR2: DFQATT and SNEGSKA (reference sequence). V dropped 5 bases and J dropped 10; count of bases not matched to a gene: 13. The CDR3 totals 14 residues. This specimen belongs to a study of immune heterogeneity within non-small cell lung tumors. In a multiplex PCR, 32 V and 13 J primers amplified TCR beta CDR3. TCRdb fed the multiplex PCR reads into MiXCR, producing one record per CDR3 protein. The sample yields about 20,000 distinct CDR3 sequences, 25% to 35% seen once.

V gene TRBV20-1 combines with J gene TRBJ2-1; 8 nucleotides line up with TRBD2. Sequencing input: lung tumor tissue. The TCR comes from a man between 40 and 49 years old with non-small cell lung cancer. This CDR3 is CSARSGISLGEQFF. CDR3 DNA: TGCAGTGCTCGTAGCGGGATCTCTTTGGGGGAGCAGTTCTTC.